These 8 T cell receptor beta chains share one sample of origin, sequenced in a study of control samples from healthy donors and cancer patients (dated by TCRdb to 2020 to 2021). The library was prepared using the immunoSEQ multiplex PCR assay. The table comes from immuneACCESS by way of TCRdb, which keeps in-frame sequences with V and J called. Part of the clones is missing from these tables; in studies checked, under half for an unresolved V gene and the rest for unknown reasons. Across this sample there are roughly 69,000 clones, with 75% to 85% seen only once. The leading ten clones occupy roughly 14% of the sample. Material for sequencing was blood. These receptors were obtained from a man in his sixties in good health.

V is TRBV15 and J is TRBJ1-3; D gene ambiguous. The CDR3 is 15 residues long. Germline V gene sequence: CDR1 LNHNV, CDR2 YYDKDF (reference sequence). V shed 1 base and J shed 0 bases, with 7 bases lying between them. The CDR3 here is CATSRVPDSGNTIYF. The CDR3 nucleotides read TGTGCCACCAGCAGAGTCCCCGACTCTGGAAACACCATATATTTT.

The chain carries TRBV10-3 and TRBJ2-1; 7 bases are shared with TRBD2. J gave up 7 bases and V 9 bases, and 12 bases lay outside the gene matches. Germline CDR1 is ENHRY and CDR2 is SYGVKD. The CDR3 totals 14 residues. CDR3 sequence reads: CAINRDYRGNEQFF. In nucleotides, the CDR3 is TGTGCCATTAACCGGGACTACCGAGGTAATGAGCAGTTCTTC.

The rearrangement uses TRBV5-1 and TRBJ2-7; D unresolved. V was pared by 5 bases and J by 5 bases, with 8 bases between. Germline assignment: CDR1 SGHRS and CDR2 YFSETQ. This CDR3 has 11 amino acids. CDR3 DNA: TGCGCCAGCAGATTCGAGGACGAGCAGTACTTC. It specifies CASRFEDEQYF.

The chain employs TRBV2 and TRBJ1-5; D not resolved. Trimming shortened V by 7 bases and J by 7 bases, and 14 bases separated the two germline ends. Germline values: CDR1 SNHLY, CDR2 FYNNEI. CDR3 length: 13 residues. The CDR3 nucleotides are TGTGCCAGCACCCGAATGGGAAGGCAGCCCCAGCATTTT. It yields the protein CASTRMGRQPQHF.

The chain uses TRBV11-2 and TRBJ2-1, with D maybe TRBD2 (6 bases). Germline-derived CDR1 and CDR2 are SGHAT and FQNNGV. The V end lost 0 bases, the J end lost 8 bases, and 14 bases lay between the germline ends. The CDR3 runs 15 residues. The DNA for the CDR3 is TGTGCCAGCAGCTTAGATCCCGGGAGCATTGATGAGCAGTTCTTC. It codes for CASSLDPGSIDEQFF. Complete variable domain (other parts from reference TRBV11-2 and TRBJ2-1): EAGVAQSPRYKIIEKRQSVAFWCNPISGHATLYWYQQILGQGPKLLIQFQNNGVVDDSQLPKDRFSAERLKGVDSTLKIQPAKLEDSAVYLCASSLDPGSIDEQFFGPGTRLTVL.

Only a few counts were recorded for this clone. This chain joins TRBV7-2 and TRBJ2-7, with 11 bases identical to TRBD2. CDR1 and CDR2 (germline): SGHTA, FQGNSA. The V segment lost 6 bases and the J segment 4 bases; nucleotides outside the gene matches: 5. This CDR3 has 14 residues. This CDR3 reads CASSTSGSNYEQYF. Here the CDR3 DNA reads TGTGCCAGCAGTACTAGCGGGAGCAATTACGAGCAGTACTTC.

This clone was counted a single time. The chain couples TRBV7-2 to TRBJ2-1, with D unclear. Germline assignment: CDR1 SGHTA and CDR2 FQGNSA. The CDR3 spans 15 residues. V was clipped by 0 bases and J by 0 bases, with 6 bases between them. CDR3 residues: CASSLAASSYNEQFF. CDR3 DNA: TGTGCCAGCAGCTTAGCTGCAAGCTCCTACAATGAGCAGTTCTTC.

This clone was observed a single time. V is TRBV4-3 and J is TRBJ2-2; D remains unclear. Germline values: CDR1 LGHNA, CDR2 YSLEER. The CDR3 runs 17 residues. Trimming removed 0 bases at V and 0 bases at J, with 11 bases between. The CDR3 loop reads CASSQDWSSANTGELFF. The CDR3 nucleotides read TGCGCCAGCAGCCAAGATTGGTCATCCGCGAACACCGGGGAGCTGTTTTTT.